This paragraph covers one T cell receptor beta chain sequence. Assay: immunoSEQ multiplex PCR; the TCRdb copy retains only in-frame clones and omits some. The sample carries around 62,000 clones, 80% to 90% recorded once. V lost 2 bases, J lost 4 bases, and 4 bases stayed unmatched. CDR3 size: 16 residues. In germline, CDR1 is LNHDA, CDR2 SQIVND (reference sequence). The data were obtained in a study of T cell responses to AZD1222 COVID-19 vaccine. The source material was peripheral blood, sampled on day 0 of AZD1222 vaccination. V usage is TRBV19 and J usage is TRBJ2-2, with TRBD1 matching over 10 bases. This receptor was taken from an adult in good health. The CDR3 protein is CASSILGQGRTGELFF. In DNA, the CDR3 is TGTGCCAGTAGTATACTGGGACAGGGGCGCACCGGGGAGCTGTTTTTT. The full variable domain, completed using reference TRBV19 and TRBJ2-2, is DGGITQSPKYLFRKEGQNVTLSCEQNLNHDAMYWYRQDPGQGLRLIYYSQIVNDFQKGDIAEGYSVSREKKESFPLTVTSAQKNPTAFYLCASSILGQGRTGELFFGEGSRLTVL.